This T cell receptor beta chain was identified in a study of blood T cell repertoires in COVID-19. The overall study: T cells, B-cell-depleted T cells, or PBMCs provided the cDNA or gDNA that served as material.

From germline, CDR1 is SQVTM and CDR2 ANQGSEA. Trimming took 4 bases from V and 5 from J, leaving 17 bases between them. The CDR3 extends over 14 amino acids. This clone showed up just once. Under the authors' procedure: For nucleated cells, counts were estimated from reference gene primer amplification. The data were produced by immunoSEQ multiplex PCR, yet TCRdb's version contains in-frame clones alone and is incomplete. V and J calls and clone size are as listed in that table; D and trimming were resolved from the DNA. The data contain around 99,000 clones, 70% to 90% of them seen just once; the ten biggest clones take up approximately 6.2%.

The rearrangement joins TRBV29-1 to TRBJ2-5; tentative D call: TRBD1 (6 bases). Input material: peripheral blood. This clonotype was sampled from a man aged 50-59 years with active or convalescent COVID-19. CDR3 region: CSVANAPTGETQYF. In nucleotides, the CDR3 is TGCAGCGTTGCGAACGCCCCCACAGGGGAGACCCAGTACTTC.